This entry concerns a single TCR beta chain. These data belong to a study of blood T cell repertoires in COVID-19. Produced via immunoSEQ multiplex PCR; TCRdb's table is partial and in-frame only. The sample holds 230,000 or so clones, roughly 80% seen once. The J segment lost 4 bases and the V segment lost 4 bases, leaving 8 bases of the junction unmatched. Germline CDR1 SGHRS, CDR2 YFSETQ. This CDR3 has 16 residues. This chain joins TRBV5-1 and TRBJ1-2; 12 bases are shared with TRBD1. The sequence derives from a man younger than 45 with active or convalescent COVID-19. The specimen was peripheral blood. As DNA, the CDR3 is TGCGCCAGCAGCACGGGACAGGGGGCGCCAGGCTATGGCTACACCTTC. Translated, it gives CASSTGQGAPGYGYTF.